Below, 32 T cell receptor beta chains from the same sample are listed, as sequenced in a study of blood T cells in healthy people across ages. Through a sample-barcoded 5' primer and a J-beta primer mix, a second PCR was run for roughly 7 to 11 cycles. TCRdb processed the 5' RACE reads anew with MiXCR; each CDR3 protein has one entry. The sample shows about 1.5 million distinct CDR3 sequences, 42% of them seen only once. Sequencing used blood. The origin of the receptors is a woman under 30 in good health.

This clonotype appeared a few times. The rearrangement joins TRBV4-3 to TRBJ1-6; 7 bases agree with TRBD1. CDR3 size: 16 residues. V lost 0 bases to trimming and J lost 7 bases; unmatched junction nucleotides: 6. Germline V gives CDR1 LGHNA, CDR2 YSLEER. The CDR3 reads CASSQDRGQFNSPLHF. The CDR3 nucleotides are TGCGCCAGCAGCCAAGATCGGGGACAGTTCAATTCACCCCTCCACTTT.

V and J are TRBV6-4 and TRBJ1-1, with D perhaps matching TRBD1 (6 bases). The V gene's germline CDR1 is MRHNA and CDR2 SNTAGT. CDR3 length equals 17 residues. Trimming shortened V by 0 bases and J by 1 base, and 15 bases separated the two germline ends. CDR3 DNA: TGTGCCAGCAGTGACTCCAAGGTCAGGGGCAAGAACACTGAAGCTTTCTTT. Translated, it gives CASSDSKVRGKNTEAFF.

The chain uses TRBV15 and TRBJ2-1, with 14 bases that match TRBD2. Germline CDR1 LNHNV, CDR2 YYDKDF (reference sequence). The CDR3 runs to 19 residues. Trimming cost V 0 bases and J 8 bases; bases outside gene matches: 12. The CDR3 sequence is CATSRDLGTSGSLRDEQFF. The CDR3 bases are TGTGCCACCAGCAGAGATTTAGGGACTAGCGGGAGTTTACGGGATGAGCAGTTCTTC.

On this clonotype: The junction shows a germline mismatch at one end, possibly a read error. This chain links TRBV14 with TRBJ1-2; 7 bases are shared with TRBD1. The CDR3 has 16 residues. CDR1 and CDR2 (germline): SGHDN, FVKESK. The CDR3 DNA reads TGTGCCAGCAGCCGTCTTAGACAGGGTTTCGGTGATGGCTGCACCTTC. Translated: CASSRLRQGFGDGCTF.

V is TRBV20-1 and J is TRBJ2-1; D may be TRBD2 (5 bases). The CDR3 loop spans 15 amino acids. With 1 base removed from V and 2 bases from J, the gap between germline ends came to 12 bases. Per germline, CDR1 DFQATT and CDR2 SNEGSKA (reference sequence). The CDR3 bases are TGCAGTGCTAGAGGAGGGCAGGATCCCTACAATGAGCAGTTCTTC. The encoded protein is CSARGGQDPYNEQFF.

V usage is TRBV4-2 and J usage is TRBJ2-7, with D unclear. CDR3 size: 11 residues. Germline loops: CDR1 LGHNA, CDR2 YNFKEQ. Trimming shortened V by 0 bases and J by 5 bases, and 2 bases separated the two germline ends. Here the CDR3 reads CASSQEDEQYF. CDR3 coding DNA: TGTGCCAGCAGCCAAGAGGACGAGCAGTACTTC.

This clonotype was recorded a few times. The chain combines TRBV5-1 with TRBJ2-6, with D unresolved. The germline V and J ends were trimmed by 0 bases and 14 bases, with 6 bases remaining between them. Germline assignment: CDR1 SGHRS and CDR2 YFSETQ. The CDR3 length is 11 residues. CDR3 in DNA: TGCGCCAGCAGCTTGGGACCTCTCCTGACTTTC. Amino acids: CASSLGPLLTF.

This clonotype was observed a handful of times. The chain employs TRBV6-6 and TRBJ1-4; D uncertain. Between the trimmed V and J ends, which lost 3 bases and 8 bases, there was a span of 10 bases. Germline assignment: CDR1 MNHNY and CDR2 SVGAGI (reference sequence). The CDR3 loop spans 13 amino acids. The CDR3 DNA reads TGTGCCAGCAGTTATGCCAGTGGAGAAAAACTGTTTTTT. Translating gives CASSYASGEKLFF.

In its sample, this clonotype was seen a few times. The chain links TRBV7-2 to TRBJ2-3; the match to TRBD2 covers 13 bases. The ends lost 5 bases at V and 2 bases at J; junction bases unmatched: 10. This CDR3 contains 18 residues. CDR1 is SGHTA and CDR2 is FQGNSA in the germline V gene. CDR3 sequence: CASSQGLAGNRFTDTQYF. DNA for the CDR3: TGTGCCAGCAGCCAGGGACTAGCGGGAAATAGGTTCACAGATACGCAGTATTTT.

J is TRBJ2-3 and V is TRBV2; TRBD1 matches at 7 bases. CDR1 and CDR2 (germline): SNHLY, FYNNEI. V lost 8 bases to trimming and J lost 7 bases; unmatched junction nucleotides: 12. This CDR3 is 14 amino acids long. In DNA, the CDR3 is TGTGCCAGCGGACCGGGACAGCTGGCAAATACGCAGTATTTT. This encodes CASGPGQLANTQYF.

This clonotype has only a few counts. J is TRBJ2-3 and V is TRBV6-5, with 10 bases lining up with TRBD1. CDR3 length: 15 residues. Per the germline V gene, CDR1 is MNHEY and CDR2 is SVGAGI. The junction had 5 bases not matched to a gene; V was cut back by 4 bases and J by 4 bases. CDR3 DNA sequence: TGTGCCAGCAGTTTCTCGACAGGGGGCGCAGATACGCAGTATTTT. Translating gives CASSFSTGGADTQYF.

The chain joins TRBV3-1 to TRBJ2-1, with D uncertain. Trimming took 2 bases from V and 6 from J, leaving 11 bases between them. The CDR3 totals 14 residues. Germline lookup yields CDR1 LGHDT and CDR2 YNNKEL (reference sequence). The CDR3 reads CASSQRLLSNEQFF. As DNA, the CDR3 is TGTGCCAGCAGCCAAAGGCTCCTTTCCAATGAGCAGTTCTTC.

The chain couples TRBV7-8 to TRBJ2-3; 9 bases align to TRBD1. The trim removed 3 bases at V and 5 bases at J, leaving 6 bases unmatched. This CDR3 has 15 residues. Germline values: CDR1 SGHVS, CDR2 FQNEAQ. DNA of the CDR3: TGTGCCAGCAGCTTTCACAGGGGGCGAGTAGATACGCAGTATTTT. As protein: CASSFHRGRVDTQYF.

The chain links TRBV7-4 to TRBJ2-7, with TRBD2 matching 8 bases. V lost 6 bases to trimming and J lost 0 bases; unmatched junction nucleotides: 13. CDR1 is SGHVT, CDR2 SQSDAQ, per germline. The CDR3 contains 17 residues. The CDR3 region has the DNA TGTGCCAGCAGTCTCCCCGCAGGCGGGGGGTCCTCCTACGAGCAGTACTTC. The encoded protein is CASSLPAGGGSSYEQYF.

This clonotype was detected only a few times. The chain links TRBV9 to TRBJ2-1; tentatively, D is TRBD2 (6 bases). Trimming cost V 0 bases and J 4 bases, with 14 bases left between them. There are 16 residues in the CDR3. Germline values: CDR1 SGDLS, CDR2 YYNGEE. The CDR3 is CASSVAGPGEYNEQFF. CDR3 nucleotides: TGTGCCAGCAGCGTAGCGGGTCCGGGAGAGTACAATGAGCAGTTCTTC.

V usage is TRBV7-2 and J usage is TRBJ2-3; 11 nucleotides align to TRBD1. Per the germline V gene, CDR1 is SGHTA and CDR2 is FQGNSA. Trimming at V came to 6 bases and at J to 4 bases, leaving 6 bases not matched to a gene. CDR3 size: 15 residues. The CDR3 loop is CASRRRTGGADTQYF. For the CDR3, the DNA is TGTGCCAGCAGACGTCGGACAGGGGGCGCAGATACGCAGTATTTT.

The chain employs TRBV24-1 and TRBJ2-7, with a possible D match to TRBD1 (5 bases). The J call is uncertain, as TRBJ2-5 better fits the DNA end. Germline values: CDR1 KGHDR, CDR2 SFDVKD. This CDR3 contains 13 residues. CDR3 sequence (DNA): TGTGCCACCAGGGATGGGGCTAAACAGACCCAGTACTTC. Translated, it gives CATRDGAKQTQYF.

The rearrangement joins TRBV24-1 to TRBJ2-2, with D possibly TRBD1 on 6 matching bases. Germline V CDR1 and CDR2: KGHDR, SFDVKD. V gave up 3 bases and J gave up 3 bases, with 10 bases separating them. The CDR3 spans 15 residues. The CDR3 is CATSDPGHDTGELFF. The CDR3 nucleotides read TGTGCCACCAGTGATCCGGGACACGACACCGGGGAGCTGTTTTTT.

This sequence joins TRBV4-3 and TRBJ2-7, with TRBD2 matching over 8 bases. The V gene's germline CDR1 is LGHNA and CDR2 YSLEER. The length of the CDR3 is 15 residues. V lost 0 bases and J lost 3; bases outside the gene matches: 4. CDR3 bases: TGCGCCAGCAGCCAAGATGCCCGGGAGGGCTACGAGCAGTACTTC. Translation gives CASSQDAREGYEQYF.

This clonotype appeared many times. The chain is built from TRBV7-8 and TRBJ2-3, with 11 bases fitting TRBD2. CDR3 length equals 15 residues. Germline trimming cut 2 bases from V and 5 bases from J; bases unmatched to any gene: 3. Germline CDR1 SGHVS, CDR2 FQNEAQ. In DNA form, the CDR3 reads TGTGCCAGCAGCTTACTAGCGGGGGGACTAGATACGCAGTATTTT. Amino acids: CASSLLAGGLDTQYF.

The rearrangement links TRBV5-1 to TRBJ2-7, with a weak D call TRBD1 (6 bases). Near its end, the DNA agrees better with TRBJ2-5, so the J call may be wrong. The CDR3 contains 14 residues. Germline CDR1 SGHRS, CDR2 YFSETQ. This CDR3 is CASSLATGGQTQYF. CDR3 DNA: TGCGCCAGCAGCTTGGCTACTGGGGGCCAGACCCAGTACTTC.

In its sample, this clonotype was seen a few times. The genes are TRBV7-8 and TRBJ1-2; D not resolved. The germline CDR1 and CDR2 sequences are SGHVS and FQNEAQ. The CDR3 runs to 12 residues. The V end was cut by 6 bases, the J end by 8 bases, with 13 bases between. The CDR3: CASSGDNPGYTF. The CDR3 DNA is TGTGCCAGCAGTGGGGATAATCCAGGCTACACCTTC. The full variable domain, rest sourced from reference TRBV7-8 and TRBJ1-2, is GAGVSQSPRYKVAKRGQDVALRCDPISGHVSLFWYQQALGQGPEFLTYFQNEAQLDKSGLPSDRFFAERPEGSVSTLKIQRTQQEDSAVYLCASSGDNPGYTFGSGTRLTVV.

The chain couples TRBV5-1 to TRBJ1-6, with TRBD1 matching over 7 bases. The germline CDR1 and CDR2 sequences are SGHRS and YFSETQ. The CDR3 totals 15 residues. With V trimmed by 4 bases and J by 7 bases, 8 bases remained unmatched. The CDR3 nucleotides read TGCGCCAGCAGCGGAACCGGGACAGCGAATTCACCCCTCCACTTT. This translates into CASSGTGTANSPLHF.

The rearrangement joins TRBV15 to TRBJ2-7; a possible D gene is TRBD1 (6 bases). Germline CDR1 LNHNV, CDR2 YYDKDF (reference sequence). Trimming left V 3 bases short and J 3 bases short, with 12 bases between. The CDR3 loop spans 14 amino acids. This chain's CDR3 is CATSRDSGYYEQYF. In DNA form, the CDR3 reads TGTGCCACCAGCAGGGACAGTGGGTACTACGAGCAGTACTTC. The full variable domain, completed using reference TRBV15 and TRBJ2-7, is DAMVIQNPRYQVTQFGKPVTLSCSQTLNHNVMYWYQQKSSQAPKLLFHYYDKDFNNEADTPDNFQSRRPNTSFCFLDIRSPGLGDTAMYLCATSRDSGYYEQYFGPGTRLTVT.

CDR3 region: CSARRPHNEQFF. CDR3 nucleotide sequence: TGCAGTGCCAGGAGGCCTCACAATGAGCAGTTCTTC. The V gene is TRBV20-1, the J gene TRBJ2-1; tentatively, D is TRBD2 (5 bases). V was cut by 6 bases and J by 5 bases, with 11 bases left in between. The CDR3 loop spans 12 amino acids. Looked up from germline, CDR1 is DFQATT and CDR2 is SNEGSKA (reference sequence).

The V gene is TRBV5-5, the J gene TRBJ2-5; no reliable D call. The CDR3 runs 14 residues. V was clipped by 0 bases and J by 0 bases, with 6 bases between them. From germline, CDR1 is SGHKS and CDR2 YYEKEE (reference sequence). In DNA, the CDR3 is TGTGCCAGCAGCTTGGTTCACTACCAAGAGACCCAGTACTTC. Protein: CASSLVHYQETQYF.

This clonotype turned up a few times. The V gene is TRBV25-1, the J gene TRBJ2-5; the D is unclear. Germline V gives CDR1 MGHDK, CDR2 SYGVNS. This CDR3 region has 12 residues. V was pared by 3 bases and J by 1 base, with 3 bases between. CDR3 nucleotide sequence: TGTGCCAGCAGTGAGTTCCAAGAGACCCAGTACTTC. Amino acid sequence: CASSEFQETQYF.

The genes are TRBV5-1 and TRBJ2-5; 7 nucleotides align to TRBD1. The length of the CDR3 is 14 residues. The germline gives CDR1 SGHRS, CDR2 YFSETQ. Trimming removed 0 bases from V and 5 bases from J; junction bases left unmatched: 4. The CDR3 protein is CASSLDTGEETQYF. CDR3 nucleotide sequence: TGCGCCAGCAGCTTGGATACAGGGGAGGAGACCCAGTACTTC.

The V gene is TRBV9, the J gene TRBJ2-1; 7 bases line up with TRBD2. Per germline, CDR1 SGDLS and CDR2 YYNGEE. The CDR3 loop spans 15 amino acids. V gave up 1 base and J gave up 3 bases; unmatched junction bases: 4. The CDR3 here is CASSVQGDYYNEQFF. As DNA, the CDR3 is TGTGCCAGCAGCGTACAAGGGGACTACTACAATGAGCAGTTCTTC.

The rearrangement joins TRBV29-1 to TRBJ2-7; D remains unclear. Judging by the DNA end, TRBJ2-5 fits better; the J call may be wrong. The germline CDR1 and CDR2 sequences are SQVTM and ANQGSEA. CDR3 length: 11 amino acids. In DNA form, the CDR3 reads TGCAGCGTATGGGGTGGGGAGACCCAGTACTTC. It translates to CSVWGGETQYF.

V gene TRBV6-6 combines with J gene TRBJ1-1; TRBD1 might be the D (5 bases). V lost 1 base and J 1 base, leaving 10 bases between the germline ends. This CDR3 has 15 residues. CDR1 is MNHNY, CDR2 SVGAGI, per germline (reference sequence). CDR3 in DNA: TGTGCCAGCAGTTACTATGGGGCTTCGAACACTGAAGCTTTCTTT. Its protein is CASSYYGASNTEAFF.

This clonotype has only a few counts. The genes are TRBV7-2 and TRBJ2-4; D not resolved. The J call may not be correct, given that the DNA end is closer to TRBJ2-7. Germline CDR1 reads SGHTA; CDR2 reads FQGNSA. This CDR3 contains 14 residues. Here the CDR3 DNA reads TGTGCCAGCAGCTTACATACCGTAACCTACGAGCAGTACTTC. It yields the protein CASSLHTVTYEQYF.